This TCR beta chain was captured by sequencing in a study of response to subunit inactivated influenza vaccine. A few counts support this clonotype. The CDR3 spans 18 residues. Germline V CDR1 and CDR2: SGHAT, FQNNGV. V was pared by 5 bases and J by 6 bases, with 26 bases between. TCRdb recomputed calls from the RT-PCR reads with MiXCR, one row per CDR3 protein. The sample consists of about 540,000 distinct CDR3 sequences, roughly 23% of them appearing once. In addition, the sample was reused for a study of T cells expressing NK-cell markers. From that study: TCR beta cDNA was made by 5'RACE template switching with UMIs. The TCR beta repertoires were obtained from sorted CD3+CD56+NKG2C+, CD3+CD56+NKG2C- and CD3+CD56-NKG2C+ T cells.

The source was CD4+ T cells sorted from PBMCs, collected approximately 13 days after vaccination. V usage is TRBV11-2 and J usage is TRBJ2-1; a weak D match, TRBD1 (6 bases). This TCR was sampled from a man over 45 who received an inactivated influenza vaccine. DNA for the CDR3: TGTGCCAGCAGCCGTGGTGGGTGGGGGCGCCCCCCCATCAATGAGCAGTTCTTC. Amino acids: CASSRGGWGRPPINEQFF.